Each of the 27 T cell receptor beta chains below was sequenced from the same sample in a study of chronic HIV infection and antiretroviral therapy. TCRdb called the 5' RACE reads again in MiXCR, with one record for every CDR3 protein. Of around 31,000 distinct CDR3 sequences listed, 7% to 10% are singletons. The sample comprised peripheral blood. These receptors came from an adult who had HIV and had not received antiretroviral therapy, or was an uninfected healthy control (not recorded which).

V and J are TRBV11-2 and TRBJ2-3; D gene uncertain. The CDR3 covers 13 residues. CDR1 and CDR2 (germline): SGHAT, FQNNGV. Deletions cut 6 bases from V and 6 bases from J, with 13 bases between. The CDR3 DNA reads TGTGCCAGCAGACGGGTACTGGATGATACGCAGTATTTT. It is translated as CASRRVLDDTQYF.

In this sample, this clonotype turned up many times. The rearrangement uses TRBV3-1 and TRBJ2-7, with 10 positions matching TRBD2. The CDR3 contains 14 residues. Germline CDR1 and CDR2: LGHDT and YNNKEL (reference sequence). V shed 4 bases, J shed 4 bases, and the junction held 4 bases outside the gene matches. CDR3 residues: CASSPASGSYEQYF. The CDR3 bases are TGTGCCAGCAGCCCGGCTAGCGGGAGTTACGAGCAGTACTTC.

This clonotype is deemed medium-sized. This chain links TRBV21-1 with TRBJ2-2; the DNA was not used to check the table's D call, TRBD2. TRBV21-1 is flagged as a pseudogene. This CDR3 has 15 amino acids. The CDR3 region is CASSKGTSGTGELFF. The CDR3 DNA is TGTGCCAGCAGCAAAGGGACTAGCGGGACCGGGGAGCTGTTTTTT.

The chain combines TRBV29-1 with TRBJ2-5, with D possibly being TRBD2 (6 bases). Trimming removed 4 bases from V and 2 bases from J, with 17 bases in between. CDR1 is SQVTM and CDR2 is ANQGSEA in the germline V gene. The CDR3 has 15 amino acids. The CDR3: CSVGGQGGGQETQYF. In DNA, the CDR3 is TGCAGCGTTGGAGGGCAGGGAGGAGGTCAAGAGACCCAGTACTTC.

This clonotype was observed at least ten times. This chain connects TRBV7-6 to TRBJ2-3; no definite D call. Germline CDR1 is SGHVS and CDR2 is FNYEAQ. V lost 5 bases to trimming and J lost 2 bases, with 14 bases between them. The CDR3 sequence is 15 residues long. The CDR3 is CASSRDPEYTDTQYF. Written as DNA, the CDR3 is TGTGCCAGCAGCCGTGATCCCGAATACACAGATACGCAGTATTTT.

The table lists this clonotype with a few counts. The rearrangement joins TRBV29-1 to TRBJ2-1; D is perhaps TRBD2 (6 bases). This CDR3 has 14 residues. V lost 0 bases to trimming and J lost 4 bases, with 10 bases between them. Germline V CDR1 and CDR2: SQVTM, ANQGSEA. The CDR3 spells CSVEDPGGYNEQFF. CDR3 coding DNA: TGCAGCGTTGAAGATCCCGGAGGGTACAATGAGCAGTTCTTC.

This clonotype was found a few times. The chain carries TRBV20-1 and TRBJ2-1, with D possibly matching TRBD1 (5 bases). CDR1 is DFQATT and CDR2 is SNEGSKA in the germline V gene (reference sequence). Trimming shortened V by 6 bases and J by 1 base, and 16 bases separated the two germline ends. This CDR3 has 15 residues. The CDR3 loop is CSAMASRGSYNEQFF. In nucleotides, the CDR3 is TGCAGTGCCATGGCTTCTAGGGGTTCCTACAATGAGCAGTTCTTC.

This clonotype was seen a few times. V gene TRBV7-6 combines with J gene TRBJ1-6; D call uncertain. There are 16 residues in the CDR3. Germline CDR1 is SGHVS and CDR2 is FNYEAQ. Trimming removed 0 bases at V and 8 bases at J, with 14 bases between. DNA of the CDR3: TGTGCCAGCAGCTTAGCCGGGGAAGTTCCCCATTCACCCCTCCACTTT. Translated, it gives CASSLAGEVPHSPLHF.

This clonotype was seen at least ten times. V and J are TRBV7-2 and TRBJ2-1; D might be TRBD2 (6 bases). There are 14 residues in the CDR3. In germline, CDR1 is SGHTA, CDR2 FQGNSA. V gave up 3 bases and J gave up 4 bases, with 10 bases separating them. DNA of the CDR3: TGTGCCAGCAGCTTGTTGGGGAGGTACAATGAGCAGTTCTTC. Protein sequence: CASSLLGRYNEQFF.

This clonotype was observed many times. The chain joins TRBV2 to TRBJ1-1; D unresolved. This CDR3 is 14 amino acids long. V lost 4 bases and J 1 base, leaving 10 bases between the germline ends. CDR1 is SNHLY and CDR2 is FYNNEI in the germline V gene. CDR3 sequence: CASSGILSNTEAFF. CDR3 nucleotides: TGTGCCAGCAGTGGGATCCTCTCGAACACTGAAGCTTTCTTT.

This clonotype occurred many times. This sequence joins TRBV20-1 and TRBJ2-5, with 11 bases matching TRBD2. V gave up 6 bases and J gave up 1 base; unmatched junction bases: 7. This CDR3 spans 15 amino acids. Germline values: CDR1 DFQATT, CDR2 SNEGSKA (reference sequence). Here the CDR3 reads CSARPTSGIQETQYF. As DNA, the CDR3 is TGCAGTGCCCGCCCGACTAGCGGGATCCAAGAGACCCAGTACTTC.

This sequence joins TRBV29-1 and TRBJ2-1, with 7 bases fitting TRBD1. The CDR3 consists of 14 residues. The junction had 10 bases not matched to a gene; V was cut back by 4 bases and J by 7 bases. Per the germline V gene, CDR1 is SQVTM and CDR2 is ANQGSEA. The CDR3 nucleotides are TGCAGCGTTGCCGGACAGGACCCCACGAATGAGCAGTTCTTC. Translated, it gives CSVAGQDPTNEQFF.

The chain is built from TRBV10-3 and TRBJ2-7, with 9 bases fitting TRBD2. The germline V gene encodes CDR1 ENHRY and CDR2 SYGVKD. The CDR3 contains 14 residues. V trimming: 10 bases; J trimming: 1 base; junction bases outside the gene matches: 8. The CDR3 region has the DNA TGTGCCACGAGGACTAGCGCCCTATCCTACGAGCAGTACTTC. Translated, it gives CATRTSALSYEQYF.

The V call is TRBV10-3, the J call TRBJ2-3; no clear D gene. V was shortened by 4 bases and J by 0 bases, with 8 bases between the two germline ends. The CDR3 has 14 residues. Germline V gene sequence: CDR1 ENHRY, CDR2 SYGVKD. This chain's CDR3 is CAISGDSSTDTQYF. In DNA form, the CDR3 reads TGTGCCATCAGTGGAGACTCGAGCACAGATACGCAGTATTTT.

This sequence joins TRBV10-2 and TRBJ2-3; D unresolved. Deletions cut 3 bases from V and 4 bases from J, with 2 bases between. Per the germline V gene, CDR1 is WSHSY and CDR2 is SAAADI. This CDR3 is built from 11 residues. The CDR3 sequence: CASSESDTQYF. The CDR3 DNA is TGCGCCAGCAGTGAATCAGATACGCAGTATTTT.

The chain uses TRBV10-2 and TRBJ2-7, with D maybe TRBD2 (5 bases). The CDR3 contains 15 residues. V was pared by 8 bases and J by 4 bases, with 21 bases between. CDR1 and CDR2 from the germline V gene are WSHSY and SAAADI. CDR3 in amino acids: CASAPDSAALYEQYF. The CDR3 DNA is TGCGCCAGCGCCCCTGACTCAGCGGCACTGTACGAGCAGTACTTC.

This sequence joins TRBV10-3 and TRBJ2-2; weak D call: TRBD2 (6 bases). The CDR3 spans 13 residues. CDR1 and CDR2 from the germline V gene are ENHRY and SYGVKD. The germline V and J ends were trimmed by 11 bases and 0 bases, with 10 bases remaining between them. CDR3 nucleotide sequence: TGTGCCGGCGGGGATCCGAACACCGGGGAGCTGTTTTTT. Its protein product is CAGGDPNTGELFF.

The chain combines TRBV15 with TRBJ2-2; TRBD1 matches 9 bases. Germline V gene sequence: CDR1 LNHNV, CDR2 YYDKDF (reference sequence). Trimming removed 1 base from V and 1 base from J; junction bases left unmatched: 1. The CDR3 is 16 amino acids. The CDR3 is CATSRAGQGNTGELFF. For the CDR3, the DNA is TGTGCCACCAGCAGAGCGGGACAGGGGAACACCGGGGAGCTGTTTTTT.

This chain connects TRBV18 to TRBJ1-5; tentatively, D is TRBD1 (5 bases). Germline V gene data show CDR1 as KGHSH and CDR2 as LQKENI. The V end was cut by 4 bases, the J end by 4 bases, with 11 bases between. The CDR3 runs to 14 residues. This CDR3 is CASSLAPGNQPQHF. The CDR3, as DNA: TGTGCCAGCTCACTAGCCCCAGGGAATCAGCCCCAGCATTTT. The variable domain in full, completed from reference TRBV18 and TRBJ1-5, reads NAGVMQNPRHLVRRRGQEARLRCSPMKGHSHVYWYRQLPEEGLKFMVYLQKENIIDESGMPKERFSAEFPKEGPSILRIQQVVRGDSAAYFCASSLAPGNQPQHFGDGTRLSIL.

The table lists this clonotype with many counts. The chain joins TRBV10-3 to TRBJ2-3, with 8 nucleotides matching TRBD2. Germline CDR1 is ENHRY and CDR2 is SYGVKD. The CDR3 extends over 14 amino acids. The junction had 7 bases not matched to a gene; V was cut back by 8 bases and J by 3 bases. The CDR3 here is CAIGSGMTTDTQYF. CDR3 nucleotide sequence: TGTGCCATCGGTAGCGGGATGACGACAGATACGCAGTATTTT.

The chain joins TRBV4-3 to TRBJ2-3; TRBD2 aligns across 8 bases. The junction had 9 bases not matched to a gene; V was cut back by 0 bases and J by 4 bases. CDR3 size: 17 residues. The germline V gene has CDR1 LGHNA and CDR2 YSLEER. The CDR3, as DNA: TGCGCCAGCAGCCAAGAAGCCGATAGCGGGGTTGCAGATACGCAGTATTTT. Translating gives CASSQEADSGVADTQYF.

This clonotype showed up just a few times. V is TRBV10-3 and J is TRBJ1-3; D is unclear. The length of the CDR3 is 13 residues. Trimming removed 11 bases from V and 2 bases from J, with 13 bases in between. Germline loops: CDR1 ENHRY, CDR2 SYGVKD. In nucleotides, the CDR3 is TGTGCCCTGACCTCCACGGCTGGAAACACCATATATTTT. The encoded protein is CALTSTAGNTIYF.

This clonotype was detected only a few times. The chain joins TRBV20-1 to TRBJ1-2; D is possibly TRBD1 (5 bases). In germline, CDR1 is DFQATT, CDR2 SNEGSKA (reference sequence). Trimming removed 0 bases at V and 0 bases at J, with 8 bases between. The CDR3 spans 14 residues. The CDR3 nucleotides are TGCAGTGCTAGAGACAGGGTCTCTAACTATGGCTACACCTTC. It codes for CSARDRVSNYGYTF.

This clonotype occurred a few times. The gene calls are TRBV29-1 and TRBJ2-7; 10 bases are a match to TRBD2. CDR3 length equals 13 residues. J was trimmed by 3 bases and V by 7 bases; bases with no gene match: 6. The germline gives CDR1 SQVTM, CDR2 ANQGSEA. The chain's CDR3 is CSAASGSVYEQYF. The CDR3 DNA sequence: TGCAGCGCTGCTAGCGGGAGCGTCTACGAGCAGTACTTC.

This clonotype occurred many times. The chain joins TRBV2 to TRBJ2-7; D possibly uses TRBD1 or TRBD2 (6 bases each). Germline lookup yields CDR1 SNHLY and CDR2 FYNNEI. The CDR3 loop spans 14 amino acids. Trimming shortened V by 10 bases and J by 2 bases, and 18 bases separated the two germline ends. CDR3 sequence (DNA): TGTGCCACCAAGGGGGGCGTTTATACCTACGAGCAGTACTTC. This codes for CATKGGVYTYEQYF.

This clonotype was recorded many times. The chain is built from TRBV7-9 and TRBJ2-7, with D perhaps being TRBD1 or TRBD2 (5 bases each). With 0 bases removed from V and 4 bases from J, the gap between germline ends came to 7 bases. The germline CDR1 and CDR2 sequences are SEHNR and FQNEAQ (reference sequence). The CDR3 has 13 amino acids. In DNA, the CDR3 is TGTGCCAGCAGCTTAGCAGGGGAGTACGAGCAGTACTTC. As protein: CASSLAGEYEQYF.

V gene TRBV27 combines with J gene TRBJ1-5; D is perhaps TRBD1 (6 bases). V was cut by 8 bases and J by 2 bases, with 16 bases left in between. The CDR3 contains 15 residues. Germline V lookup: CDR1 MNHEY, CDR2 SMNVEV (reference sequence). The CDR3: CASSTTGLRNQPQHF. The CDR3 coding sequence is TGTGCCAGCTCTACCACAGGGCTTCGCAATCAGCCCCAGCATTTT.